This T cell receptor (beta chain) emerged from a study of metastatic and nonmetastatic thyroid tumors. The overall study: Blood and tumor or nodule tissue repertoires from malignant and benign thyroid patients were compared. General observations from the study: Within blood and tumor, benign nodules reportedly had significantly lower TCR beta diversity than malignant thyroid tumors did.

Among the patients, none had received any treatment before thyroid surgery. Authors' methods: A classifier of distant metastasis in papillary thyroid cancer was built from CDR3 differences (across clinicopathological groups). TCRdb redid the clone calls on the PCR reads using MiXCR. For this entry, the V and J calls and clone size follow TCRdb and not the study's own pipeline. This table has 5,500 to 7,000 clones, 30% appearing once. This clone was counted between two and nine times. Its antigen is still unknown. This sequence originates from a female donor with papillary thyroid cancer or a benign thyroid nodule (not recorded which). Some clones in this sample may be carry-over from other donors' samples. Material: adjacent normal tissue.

The CDR3 region is CASRSGGPIRYLYEQYF. Here the CDR3 DNA reads TGTGCCAGCCGATCCGGGGGCCCGATCCGATACCTCTACGAGCAGTACTTC. The chain employs TRBV28 and TRBJ2-7; TRBD1 or TRBD2 may be the D gene (6 bases each). This CDR3 has 17 residues. Looked up from germline, CDR1 is MDHEN and CDR2 is SYDVKM. V lost 8 bases and J 3 bases, leaving 26 bases between the germline ends.